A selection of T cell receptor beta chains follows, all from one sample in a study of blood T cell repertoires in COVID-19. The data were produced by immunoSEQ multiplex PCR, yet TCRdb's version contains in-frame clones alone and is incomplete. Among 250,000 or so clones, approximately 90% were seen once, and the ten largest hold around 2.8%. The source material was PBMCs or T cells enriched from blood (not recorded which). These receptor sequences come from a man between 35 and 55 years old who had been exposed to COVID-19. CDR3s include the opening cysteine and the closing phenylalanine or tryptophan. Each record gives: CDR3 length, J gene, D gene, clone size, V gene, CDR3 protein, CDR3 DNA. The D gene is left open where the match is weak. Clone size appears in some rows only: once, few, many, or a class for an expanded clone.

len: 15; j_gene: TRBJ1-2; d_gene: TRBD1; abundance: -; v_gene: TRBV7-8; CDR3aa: CASSLVAGGNYGYTF; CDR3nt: TGTGCCAGCAGCTTAGTTGCAGGGGGTAACTATGGCTACACCTTC
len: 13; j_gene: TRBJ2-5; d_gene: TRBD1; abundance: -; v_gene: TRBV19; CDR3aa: CASSKTGVVTQYF; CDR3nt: TGTGCCAGTAGCAAGACAGGGGTGGTGACCCAGTACTTC
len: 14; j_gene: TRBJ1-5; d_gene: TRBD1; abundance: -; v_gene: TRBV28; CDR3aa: CASSSGQGSQPQHF; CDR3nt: TGTGCCAGCAGTTCCGGACAGGGGAGTCAGCCCCAGCATTTT
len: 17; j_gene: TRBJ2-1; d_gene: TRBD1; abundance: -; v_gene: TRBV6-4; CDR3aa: CASSDSKGQGRSNEQFF; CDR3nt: TGTGCCAGCAGTGACTCGAAGGGACAGGGGAGGTCCAATGAGCAGTTCTTC
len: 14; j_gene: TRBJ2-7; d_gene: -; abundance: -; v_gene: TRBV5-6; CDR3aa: CASSLELERGEQYF; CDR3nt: TGTGCCAGCAGCTTGGAGCTGGAGAGAGGCGAGCAGTACTTC
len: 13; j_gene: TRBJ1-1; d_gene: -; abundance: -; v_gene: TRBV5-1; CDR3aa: CASSLDTFTEAFF; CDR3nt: TGCGCCAGCAGCTTGGATACATTCACTGAAGCTTTCTTT
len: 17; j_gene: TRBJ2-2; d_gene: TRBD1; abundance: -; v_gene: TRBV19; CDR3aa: CASIPSPGQGHPGELFF; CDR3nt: TGTGCCAGTATCCCTTCCCCGGGACAGGGCCACCCCGGGGAGCTGTTTTTT
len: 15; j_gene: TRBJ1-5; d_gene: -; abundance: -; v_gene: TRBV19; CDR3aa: CASRKNRTPYQPQHF; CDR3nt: TGTGCCAGTAGGAAGAACCGGACACCTTATCAGCCCCAGCATTTT
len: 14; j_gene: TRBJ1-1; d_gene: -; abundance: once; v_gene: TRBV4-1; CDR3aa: CASSLHRDNTEAFF; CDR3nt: TGCGCCAGCAGCTTACACAGGGATAACACTGAAGCTTTCTTT
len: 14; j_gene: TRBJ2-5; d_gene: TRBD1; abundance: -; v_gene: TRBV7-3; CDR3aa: CASSTGQWSETQYF; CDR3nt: TGTGCCAGCAGCACGGGACAGTGGTCGGAGACCCAGTACTTC
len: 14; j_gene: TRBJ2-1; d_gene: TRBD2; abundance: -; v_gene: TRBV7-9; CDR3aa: CASTTSLAVDEQFF; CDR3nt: TGTGCCAGCACGACTTCACTAGCGGTCGATGAGCAGTTCTTC
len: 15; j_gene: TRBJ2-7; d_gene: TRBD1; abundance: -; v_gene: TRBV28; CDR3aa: CASSVGQGAGYEQYF; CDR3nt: TGTGCCAGCAGTGTGGGACAGGGGGCTGGTTACGAGCAGTACTTC
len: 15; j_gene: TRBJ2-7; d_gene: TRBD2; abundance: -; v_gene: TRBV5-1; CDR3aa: CASSSSGADTGEQYF; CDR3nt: TGCGCCAGCAGCTCTAGCGGGGCGGACACGGGGGAGCAGTACTTC
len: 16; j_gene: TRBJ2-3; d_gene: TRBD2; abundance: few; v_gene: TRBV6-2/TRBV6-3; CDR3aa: CASSLGLAGASDTQYF; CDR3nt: TGTGCCAGCAGTTTGGGACTAGCGGGAGCCTCAGATACGCAGTATTTT
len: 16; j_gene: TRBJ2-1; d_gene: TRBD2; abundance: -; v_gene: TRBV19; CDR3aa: CASSIGRGRPHNEQFF; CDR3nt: TGTGCCAGTAGTATAGGTCGCGGGAGACCTCACAATGAGCAGTTCTTC
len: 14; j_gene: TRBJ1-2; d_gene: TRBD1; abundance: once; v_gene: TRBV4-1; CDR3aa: CASSHLPGTGDGTF; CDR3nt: TGCGCCAGCAGCCATCTCCCCGGGACAGGGGATGGCACCTTC
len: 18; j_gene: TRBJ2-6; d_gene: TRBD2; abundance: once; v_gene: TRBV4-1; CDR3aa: CASSRGLPRASGANVLTF; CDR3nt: TGCGCCAGCAGCCGGGGACTACCCAGAGCCTCTGGGGCCAACGTCCTGACTTTC
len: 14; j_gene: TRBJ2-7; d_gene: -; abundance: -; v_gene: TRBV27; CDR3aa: CASSPSTGTYEQYF; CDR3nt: TGTGCCAGCAGTCCATCGACAGGAACCTACGAGCAGTACTTC
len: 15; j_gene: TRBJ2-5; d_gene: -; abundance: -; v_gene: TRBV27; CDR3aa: CASSLYGRREETQYF; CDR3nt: TGTGCCAGCAGTTTATACGGGAGAAGGGAAGAGACCCAGTACTTC
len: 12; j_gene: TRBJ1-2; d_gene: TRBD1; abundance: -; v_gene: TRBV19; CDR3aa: CASRQGTYGYTF; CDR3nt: TGTGCCAGTAGACAGGGGACTTATGGCTACACCTTC
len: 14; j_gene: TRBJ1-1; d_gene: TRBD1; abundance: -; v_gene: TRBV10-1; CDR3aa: CASSSDRERTEAFF; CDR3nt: TGCGCCAGCAGTTCAGACAGGGAGAGGACTGAAGCTTTCTTT
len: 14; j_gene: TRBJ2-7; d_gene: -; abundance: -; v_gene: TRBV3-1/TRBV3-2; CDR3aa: CASSQPQGSYEQYF; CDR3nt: TGTGCCAGCAGCCAACCACAGGGTTCCTACGAGCAGTACTTC
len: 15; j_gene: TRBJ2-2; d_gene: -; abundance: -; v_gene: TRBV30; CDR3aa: CAWFIPGKNTGELFF; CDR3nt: TGTGCCTGGTTTATACCAGGAAAAAACACCGGGGAGCTGTTTTTT
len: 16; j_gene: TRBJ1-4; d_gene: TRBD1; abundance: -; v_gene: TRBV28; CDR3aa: CASRPPGQSGVEKLFF; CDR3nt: TGTGCCAGCAGACCTCCGGGACAGTCTGGCGTTGAAAAACTGTTTTTT
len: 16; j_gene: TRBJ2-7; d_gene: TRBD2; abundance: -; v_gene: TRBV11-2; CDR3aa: CASSLGPLAGGYEQYF; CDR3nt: TGTGCCAGCAGCTTAGGCCCTTTGGCGGGGGGCTACGAGCAGTACTTC
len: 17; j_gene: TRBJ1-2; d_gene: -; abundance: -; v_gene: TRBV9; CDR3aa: CASSSGDGYPGSYGYTF; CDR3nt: TGTGCCAGCAGCTCGGGGGACGGTTACCCCGGGTCCTATGGCTACACCTTC
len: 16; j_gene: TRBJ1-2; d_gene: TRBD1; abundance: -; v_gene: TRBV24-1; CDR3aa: CATSESQGGKNYGYTF; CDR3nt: TGTGCCACCAGTGAATCACAGGGGGGCAAAAACTATGGCTACACCTTC
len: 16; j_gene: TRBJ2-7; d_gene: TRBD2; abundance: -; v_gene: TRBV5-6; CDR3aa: CASSRGTSGVSYEQYF; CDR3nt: TGTGCCAGCAGTCGTGGGACTAGCGGAGTCTCCTACGAGCAGTACTTC
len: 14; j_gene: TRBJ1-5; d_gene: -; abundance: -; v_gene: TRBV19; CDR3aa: CASADILSNQPQHF; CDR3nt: TGTGCCAGTGCGGATATTCTTAGCAATCAGCCCCAGCATTTT
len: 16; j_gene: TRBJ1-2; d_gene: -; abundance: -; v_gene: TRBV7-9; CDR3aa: CASSLQSTAGSYGYTF; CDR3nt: TGTGCCAGCAGCTTGCAATCGACAGCGGGAAGCTATGGCTACACCTTC
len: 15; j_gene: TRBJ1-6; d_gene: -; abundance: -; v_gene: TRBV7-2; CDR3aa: CASSLDSLGNSPLHF; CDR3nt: TGTGCCAGCAGCTTGGACAGTCTGGGTAATTCACCCCTCCACTTT
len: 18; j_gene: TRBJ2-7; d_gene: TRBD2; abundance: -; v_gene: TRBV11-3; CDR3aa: CASSLEPTTSGSVYEQYF; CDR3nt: TGTGCCAGCAGCTTAGAACCCACGACTAGCGGGAGTGTCTACGAGCAGTACTTC
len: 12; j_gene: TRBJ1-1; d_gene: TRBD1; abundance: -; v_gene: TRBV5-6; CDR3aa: CASSEGTGGAFF; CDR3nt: TGTGCCAGCAGCGAGGGGACAGGTGGAGCTTTCTTT
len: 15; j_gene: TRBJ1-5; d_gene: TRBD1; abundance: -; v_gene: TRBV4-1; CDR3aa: CASSRKTGDYQPQHF; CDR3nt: TGCGCCAGCAGCCGGAAGACAGGGGACTATCAGCCCCAGCATTTT
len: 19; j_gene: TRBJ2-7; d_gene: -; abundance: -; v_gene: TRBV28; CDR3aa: CASSLPGGLSPTHSYEQYF; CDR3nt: TGTGCCAGCAGTTTACCCGGTGGACTTTCTCCTACTCACTCCTACGAGCAGTACTTC
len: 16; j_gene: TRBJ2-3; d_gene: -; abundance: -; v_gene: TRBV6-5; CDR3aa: CASSYRLADAFGTQYF; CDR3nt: TGTGCCAGCAGTTACCGGCTAGCTGACGCATTCGGTACGCAGTATTTT
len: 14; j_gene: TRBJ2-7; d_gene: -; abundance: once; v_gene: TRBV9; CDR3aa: CASSVVGGPGEQYF; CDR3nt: TGTGCCAGCAGCGTAGTTGGAGGGCCAGGCGAGCAGTACTTC
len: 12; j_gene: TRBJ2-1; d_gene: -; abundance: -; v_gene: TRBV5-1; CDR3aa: CASSVEGGEQFF; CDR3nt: TGCGCCAGCAGCGTAGAAGGCGGTGAGCAGTTCTTC
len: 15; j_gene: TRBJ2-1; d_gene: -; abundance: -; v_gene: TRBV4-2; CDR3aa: CASSQGAEGINEQFF; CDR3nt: TGTGCCAGCAGCCAAGGAGCGGAGGGCATAAATGAGCAGTTCTTC
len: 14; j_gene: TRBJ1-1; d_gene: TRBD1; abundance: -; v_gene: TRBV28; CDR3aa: CASSLTGGITEAFF; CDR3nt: TGTGCCAGCAGTCTAACAGGGGGCATCACTGAAGCTTTCTTT
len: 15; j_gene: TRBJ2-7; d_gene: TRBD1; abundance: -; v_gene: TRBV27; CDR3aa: CASSGTGANSYEQYF; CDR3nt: TGTGCCAGCAGTGGGACAGGGGCTAACTCCTACGAGCAGTACTTC
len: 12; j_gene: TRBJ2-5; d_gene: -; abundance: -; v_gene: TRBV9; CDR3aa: CASSVGRETQYF; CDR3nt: TGTGCCAGCAGCGTAGGTCGAGAGACCCAGTACTTC
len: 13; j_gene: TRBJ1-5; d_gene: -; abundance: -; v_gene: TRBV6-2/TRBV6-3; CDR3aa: CASSTDSFQPQHF; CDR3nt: TGTGCCAGCAGTACTGACAGTTTCCAGCCCCAGCATTTT
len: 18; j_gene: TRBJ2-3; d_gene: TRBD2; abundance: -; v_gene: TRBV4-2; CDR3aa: CASSRPDLLAGEPDTQYF; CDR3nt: TGTGCCAGCAGCCGACCAGACCTACTAGCGGGAGAGCCAGATACGCAGTATTTT
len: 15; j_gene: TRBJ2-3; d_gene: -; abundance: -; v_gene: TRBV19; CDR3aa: CASSIDLLAVDTQYF; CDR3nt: TGTGCCAGTAGTATAGATCTTTTAGCGGTTGATACGCAGTATTTT
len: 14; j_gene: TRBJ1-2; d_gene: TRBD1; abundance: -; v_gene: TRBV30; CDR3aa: CAWRFLTGDYGYTF; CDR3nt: TGTGCCTGGAGGTTTTTGACAGGGGACTATGGCTACACCTTC
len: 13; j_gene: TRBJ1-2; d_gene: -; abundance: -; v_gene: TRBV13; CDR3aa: CATRQKTNYGYTF; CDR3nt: TGTGCCACCCGACAGAAAACTAACTATGGCTACACCTTC
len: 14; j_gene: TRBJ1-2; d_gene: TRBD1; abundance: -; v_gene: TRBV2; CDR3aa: CASRGTGADVGYTF; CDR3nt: TGTGCCAGCAGAGGAACAGGGGCCGATGTAGGCTACACCTTC
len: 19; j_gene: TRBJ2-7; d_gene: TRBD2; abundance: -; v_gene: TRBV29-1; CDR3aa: CSVERNLGTSGKVGYEQYF; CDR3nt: TGCAGCGTTGAACGTAATTTAGGGACTAGCGGGAAAGTCGGGTACGAGCAGTACTTC
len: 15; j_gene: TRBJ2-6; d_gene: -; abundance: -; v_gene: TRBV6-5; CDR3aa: CATKKTPAGANVLTF; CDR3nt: TGTGCCACCAAAAAAACCCCAGCTGGGGCCAACGTCCTGACTTTC
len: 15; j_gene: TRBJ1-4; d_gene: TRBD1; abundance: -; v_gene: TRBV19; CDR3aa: CASRIDDRGQEKLFF; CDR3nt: TGTGCCAGTCGGATTGATGACAGGGGGCAGGAAAAACTGTTTTTT
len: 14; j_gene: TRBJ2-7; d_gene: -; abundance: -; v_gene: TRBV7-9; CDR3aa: CASSPVLDFNEQYF; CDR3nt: TGTGCCAGCAGCCCCGTTTTGGACTTCAACGAGCAGTACTTC
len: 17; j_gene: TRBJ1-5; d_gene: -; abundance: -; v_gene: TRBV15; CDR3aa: CATSGGPGRRLNQPQHF; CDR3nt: TGTGCCACCAGTGGGGGTCCCGGGAGGCGGTTAAATCAGCCCCAGCATTTT